A single sample gave rise to the 10 T cell receptor beta chains below, sequenced in a study of blood T cells in healthy people across ages. A sample-barcoded 5' primer and a J-beta primer mix were used in a second PCR of roughly 6 to 11 cycles. TCRdb reanalysed the 5' RACE reads using MiXCR and keeps one entry per CDR3 protein. This table holds 1.6 million or so distinct CDR3 sequences, 30% to 35% found once. The sequenced sample was blood. These receptors came from a woman aged 25 to 45 in good health.

The chain combines TRBV4-1 with TRBJ2-1, with 11 bases lining up with TRBD2. The junction had 5 bases not matched to a gene; V was cut back by 6 bases and J by 4 bases. Looked up from germline, CDR1 is MGHRA and CDR2 is YSYEKL. The CDR3 contains 15 residues. CDR3 in amino acids: CASRLAGEKYNEQFF. In nucleotides, the CDR3 is TGCGCCAGCAGACTAGCGGGAGAGAAATACAATGAGCAGTTCTTC.

The chain links TRBV18 to TRBJ2-7, with TRBD1 matching 10 bases. The CDR3 spans 15 residues. Germline lookup yields CDR1 KGHSH and CDR2 LQKENI. V shed 5 bases, J shed 7 bases, and the junction held 11 bases outside the gene matches. This chain's CDR3 is CASSSRGQGVGEQYF. The CDR3 DNA is TGTGCCAGCTCATCCAGAGGACAGGGGGTTGGGGAGCAGTACTTC.

The rearrangement links TRBV12-3 or TRBV12-4 to TRBJ2-7; possible D gene TRBD2, 7 bases. CDR3 length: 14 residues. The germline V and J ends were trimmed by 6 bases and 5 bases, with 17 bases remaining between them. The CDR3 protein is CASRPGGPLDEQYF. For the CDR3, the DNA is TGTGCCAGCAGGCCCGGGGGGCCGCTGGACGAGCAGTACTTC.

Worth noting for this clonotype: One junction end disagrees with the germline gene, perhaps due to a read error. J is TRBJ2-7 and V is TRBV5-1, with D possibly being TRBD1 or TRBD2 (5 bases each). Germline values: CDR1 SGHRS, CDR2 YFSETQ. The CDR3 is 14 amino acids. CDR3 protein: CANSSGTAKSEQYF. CDR3 in DNA: TGCGCCAACAGCTCCGGGACGGCGAAGAGCGAGCAGTACTTC. Using reference TRBV5-1 and TRBJ2-7 for the parts outside the CDR3, the full variable domain is KAGVTQTPRYLIKTRGQQVTLSCSPISGHRSVSWYQQTPGQGLQFLFEYFSETQRNKGNFPGRFSGRQFSNSRSEMNVSTLELGDSALYLCANSSGTAKSEQYFGPGTRLTVT.

This clonotype was counted between two and nine times. The V call is TRBV10-3, the J call TRBJ2-6; no clear D. The V end was cut by 10 bases, the J end by 2 bases, with 12 bases between. There are 14 residues in the CDR3. From germline, CDR1 is ENHRY and CDR2 SYGVKD. The CDR3 spells CATRVGTGANVLTF. The DNA of the CDR3 is TGTGCCACCCGGGTGGGTACTGGGGCCAACGTCCTGACTTTC.

The chain links TRBV2 to TRBJ2-7; a weak D match, TRBD1 (6 bases). Germline V gene sequence: CDR1 SNHLY, CDR2 FYNNEI. V was pared by 5 bases and J by 3 bases, with 17 bases between. The CDR3 length is 15 residues. CDR3: CASSSDSGRFYEQYF. DNA of the CDR3: TGTGCCAGCAGTTCGGACAGTGGAAGATTCTACGAGCAGTACTTC.

This clonotype was recorded many times. The rearrangement joins TRBV20-1 to TRBJ2-3, with 8 bases aligning to TRBD2. The V gene end was trimmed by 6 bases and the J gene end by 3 bases; junction bases not matched to a gene: 8. The CDR3 runs 14 residues. The germline CDR1 and CDR2 sequences are DFQATT and SNEGSKA (reference sequence). The DNA of the CDR3 is TGCAGTGCCCGCCGGGGGGGCGCGACAGATACGCAGTATTTT. The encoded protein is CSARRGGATDTQYF.

The sample holds a few counts of this clonotype. The chain links TRBV6-5 to TRBJ2-3; the match to TRBD2 covers 8 bases. CDR3 length: 16 residues. Germline-derived CDR1 and CDR2 are MNHEY and SVGAGI. Unmatched junction bases numbered 5, after V lost 2 bases and J lost 1 base. CDR3 region: CASSYPTSGGTDTQYF. CDR3 coding DNA: TGTGCCAGCAGTTACCCTACTAGCGGAGGCACAGATACGCAGTATTTT.

This clonotype was observed a few times. V usage is TRBV3-1 and J usage is TRBJ1-5, with 9 bases lining up with TRBD1. J lost 7 bases, V lost 5 bases, and 9 bases had no gene match. The CDR3 totals 15 residues. Germline V gives CDR1 LGHDT, CDR2 YNNKEL (reference sequence). The CDR3 sequence is CASSATGGGGQPQHF. Here the CDR3 DNA reads TGTGCCAGCAGCGCGACAGGGGGAGGAGGGCAGCCCCAGCATTTT.

This clonotype was recorded a few times. The chain carries TRBV29-1 and TRBJ2-3, with D tentatively TRBD1 or TRBD2 (5 bases each). There are 15 residues in the CDR3. The V gene lost 4 bases and the J gene lost 0 bases, with 14 bases spanning the gap. The germline gives CDR1 SQVTM, CDR2 ANQGSEA. The CDR3 DNA follows: TGCAGCGTTGGTAGTAGGGACCGGAGCACAGATACGCAGTATTTT. This gives the protein CSVGSRDRSTDTQYF.